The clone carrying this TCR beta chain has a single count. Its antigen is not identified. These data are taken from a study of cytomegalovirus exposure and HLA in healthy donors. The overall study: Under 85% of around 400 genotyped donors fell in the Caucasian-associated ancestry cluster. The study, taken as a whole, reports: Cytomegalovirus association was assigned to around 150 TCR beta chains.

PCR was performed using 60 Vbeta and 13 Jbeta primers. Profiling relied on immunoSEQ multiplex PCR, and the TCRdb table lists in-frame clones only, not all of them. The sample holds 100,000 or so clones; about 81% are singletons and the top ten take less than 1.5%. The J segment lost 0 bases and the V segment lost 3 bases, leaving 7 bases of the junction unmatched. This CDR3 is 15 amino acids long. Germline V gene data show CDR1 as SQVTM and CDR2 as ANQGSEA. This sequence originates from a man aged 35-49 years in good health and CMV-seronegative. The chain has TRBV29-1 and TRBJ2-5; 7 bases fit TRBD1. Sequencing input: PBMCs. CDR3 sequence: CSVDFRTGNQETQYF. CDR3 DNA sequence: TGCAGCGTTGACTTTCGGACAGGAAACCAAGAGACCCAGTACTTC.